The T cell receptor beta chain described here comes from a study of T cells after yellow fever vaccination. Findings and caveats of the study: Peaking on day 5 versus 15, the secondary response was faster but weaker. Post-booster samples contained most primary-vaccination clones (approximately 96% CD4, roughly 88% CD8).

The CDR3 loop spans 15 amino acids. Germline CDR1 reads LGHNT; CDR2 reads FRNRAP. Trimming took 6 bases from V and 7 from J; bases not matched to a gene: 10. A note on this clonotype: Its antigen is undetermined.

TCRdb called the 5' RACE reads again in MiXCR, with one record for every CDR3 protein. Here the sample spans about 320,000 distinct CDR3 sequences, roughly 4.3% being singletons. The sequencing here drew on PBMCs, taken 15 days after the yellow fever booster vaccination. V usage is TRBV12-5 and J usage is TRBJ1-5; 9 bases match TRBD1. The sequence came from a man younger than 30 who received the YFV17D yellow fever vaccine. CDR3 in amino acids: CASGSGQGGLQPQHF. CDR3 bases: TGTGCTAGTGGATCGGGACAGGGCGGTTTGCAGCCCCAGCATTTT.